A selection of T cell receptor beta chains follows, all from one sample in a study of blood T cells in healthy people across ages. MiXCR, applied by TCRdb to the 5' RACE reads, yields one record per CDR3 protein. There are 1,500,000 or so distinct CDR3 sequences in the sample; roughly two fifths occur only once, and under 5% lies in the top ten. Sequenced input: blood. These receptors came from a woman in her late teens or twenties in good health. The CDR3 runs from the conserved cysteine through the conserved F or W. D genes are given only for firm matches. The listing skips clone size in some rows; elsewhere it reads once, few, many or a size class.

clone size	D gene	V gene	J gene	CDR3 DNA	CDR3 protein
many	-	TRBV29-1	TRBJ2-3	TGCAGCGTTATCCAACAGGCTAGCCGAGACACAGATACGCAGTATTTT	CSVIQQASRDTDTQYF
many	TRBD1	TRBV7-2	TRBJ2-7	TGTGCCAGCAGTGAACAGGGGTACGAGCAGTACTTC	CASSEQGYEQYF
-	-	TRBV29-1	TRBJ2-3	TGCAGCGTCGCCCCAGACCCCACAGATACGCAGTATTTT	CSVAPDPTDTQYF
-	-	TRBV4-3	TRBJ2-2	TGCGCCAGCAGCCAAGATCCAGGGCCACGACTAGACACCGGGGAGCTGTTTTTT	CASSQDPGPRLDTGELFF
few	-	TRBV6-5	TRBJ2-7	TGTGCCAGCAGTCATCCAGGGGTCCACTACGAGCAGTACTTC	CASSHPGVHYEQYF
few	-	TRBV6-2/TRBV6-3	TRBJ2-6	TGTGCCAGCACCGGGGTGGCTAGCCCTCTGGGGGCCAACGTCCTGACTTTC	CASTGVASPLGANVLTF
-	TRBD1	TRBV29-1	TRBJ2-7	TGCAGCGTCCCGGACAGGGGGTACGCCGAGCAGTACTTC	CSVPDRGYAEQYF
-	TRBD1	TRBV9	TRBJ1-2	TGTGCCAGCAGCAATTACAGGGGGCACTATGGCTACACCTTC	CASSNYRGHYGYTF
-	-	TRBV6-1	TRBJ1-4	TGTGCCAGCAGTGAAGACAGGGTTTCTGAAAAACTGTTTTTT	CASSEDRVSEKLFF
-	-	TRBV2	TRBJ2-1	TGTGCCAGCAGTAAAGCGGGCCGAGGGGAGCAGTTCTTC	CASSKAGRGEQFF
-	-	TRBV15	TRBJ1-4	TGTGCCACCAGCAGAGAAATAGTATCGGAAAAACTGTTTTTT	CATSREIVSEKLFF
few	-	TRBV18	TRBJ2-3	TGTGCCAGCTCACCAGCGCCCTCAGGAACAGATACGCAGTATTTT	CASSPAPSGTDTQYF
-	-	TRBV2	TRBJ1-5	TGTGCCAGCAGTGCCATGCTAGGGGTGCGACAGCCCCAGCATTTT	CASSAMLGVRQPQHF
-	-	TRBV7-2	TRBJ2-1	TGTGCCAGCAGCTTCACCGGGACAAGCTTCTACAATGAGCAGTTCTTC	CASSFTGTSFYNEQFF
-	-	TRBV10-3	TRBJ1-2	TGTGCCATCAGTGACTCGACAGGAGCCCTCTATGGCTACACCTTC	CAISDSTGALYGYTF
-	-	TRBV20-1	TRBJ2-1	TGCAGTGCTAGCCAGGCGAGTACCTACAATGAGCAGTTCTTC	CSASQASTYNEQFF
-	-	TRBV28	TRBJ2-1	TGTGCCAGCAGTTCCCCTATGGGACAAGGATACAATGAGCAGTTCTTC	CASSSPMGQGYNEQFF
-	TRBD1	TRBV9	TRBJ2-1	TGTGCCAGCAGCACCCTGGACAGGTGGCCCTACAATGAGCAGTTCTTC	CASSTLDRWPYNEQFF
few	-	TRBV2	TRBJ2-1	TGTGCCAGCAGTTTACAGGCGGTTGAGCAGTTCTTC	CASSLQAVEQFF
-	-	TRBV7-2	TRBJ2-2	TGTGCCAGCAGCTTTTTAGGAGTGTACACCGGGGAGCTGTTTTTT	CASSFLGVYTGELFF
-	-	TRBV6-2/TRBV6-3	TRBJ1-4	TGTGTCAGCAGTTACTTCGGTGAAAAACTGTTTTTT	CVSSYFGEKLFF
few	-	TRBV27	TRBJ2-1	TGTGCCAGCGGGGGGGGGCATGAGCAGTTCTTC	CASGGGHEQFF
-	-	TRBV7-9	TRBJ2-1	TGTGCCAGCAGCGGAATAAGATTCAATGAGCAGTTCTTC	CASSGIRFNEQFF
-	-	TRBV27	TRBJ1-1	TGTGCCAGCAGCACCATGGGGGACTGGAGCACTGAAGCTTTCTTT	CASSTMGDWSTEAFF
-	TRBD2	TRBV5-1	TRBJ2-5	TGCGCCAGCAGCTTGGGTCAAATAGCGGGGAAAAAGACCCAGTACTTC	CASSLGQIAGKKTQYF
-	TRBD2	TRBV13	TRBJ2-7	TGTGCCAGCAGCTTAAGGGGACTAGCGGAGTACGAGCAGTACTTC	CASSLRGLAEYEQYF
-	-	TRBV7-2	TRBJ2-7	TGTGCCAGCAGCTGGACGGTCCCCTCCTACGAGCAGTACTTC	CASSWTVPSYEQYF
-	TRBD2	TRBV13	TRBJ2-5	TGTGCCAGCAGCTTAGTGGGGGCGGGGGGCCCACATGAGCAGTACTTC	CASSLVGAGGPHEQYF
-	-	TRBV27	TRBJ1-3	TGTGCCAGCACCAAGAGGGGTTCATTGAGCGGCAGCCTCTCTGGAAACACCATATATTTT	CASTKRGSLSGSLSGNTIYF
few	TRBD2	TRBV7-7	TRBJ2-1	TGTGCTAGCAGCCTCGGACTAGCGAGAATTTACAATGAGCAGTTCTTC	CASSLGLARIYNEQFF
-	TRBD2	TRBV20-1	TRBJ2-3	TGCAGTGCTAGACCACTAGCGGGGAACGCAGATACGCAGTATTTT	CSARPLAGNADTQYF
-	-	TRBV29-1	TRBJ2-5	TGCAGCGCCGATGACAGGACCCTGGGGGAGACCCAGTACTTC	CSADDRTLGETQYF
-	-	TRBV6-2/TRBV6-3	TRBJ2-1	TGTGCCAGCAGTTACTCGGGGTTCTCCTACGATGAGCAGTTCTTC	CASSYSGFSYDEQFF
once	-	TRBV5-1	TRBJ2-5	TGCGCCAGCAGCCCTCTAGCGCCCCAAGAGACCCAGTACTTC	CASSPLAPQETQYF
-	-	TRBV25-1	TRBJ2-7	TGTGCCAGCAGTGACATCGAACAGGGCCTTCGGGGCGAGCAGTACTTC	CASSDIEQGLRGEQYF
-	-	TRBV5-1	TRBJ1-3	TGCGCCAGCAGCTTGCCGTCGGGGAATGGAAACACCATATATTTT	CASSLPSGNGNTIYF
few	TRBD1	TRBV6-2/TRBV6-3	TRBJ1-5	TGTGCCAGCCTACCGGGGGACAGGGGTCATCAGCCCCAGCATTTT	CASLPGDRGHQPQHF
-	-	TRBV27	TRBJ2-3	TGTGCCAGGAGTTTAGGGGACAGCACAGATACGCAGTATTTT	CARSLGDSTDTQYF
few	-	TRBV12-3/TRBV12-4	TRBJ1-2	TGTGCCAGCCCCCGGGACTTAAAGAAGCCCCTCTATGGCTACACCTTC	CASPRDLKKPLYGYTF
-	-	TRBV9	TRBJ1-4	TGTGCCAGCAGCGTAGCGGTTAATGAAAAACTGTTTTTT	CASSVAVNEKLFF
few	TRBD2	TRBV20-1	TRBJ2-5	TGCAGTGCTAGAGATTTCCGCGGGAGGTTGGAGACCCAGTACTTC	CSARDFRGRLETQYF